This T cell receptor beta chain was identified in a study of shared clonotypes between healthy human individuals. For the study at large: CD8 memory received one plate per donor, CD8 naive two, CD4 memory three and CD4 naive three. Study outcomes and limitations: With a few donors compared, approximately 5.5% of naive CD4 clonotypes were shared.

Per the authors' pipeline: With immunoSEQ giving junction-only sequences and no quality scores, filtering differed. Repertoires were generated with immunoSEQ multiplex PCR, while TCRdb's copy carries only in-frame clones and drops some. The V and J calls and clone size were taken over from that table, and D and trimming were inferred from the DNA. This sample has about 380,000 clones; around 96% occur once, and the top ten carry around 0.32%. Those who donated were healthy HIV-negative adults, with no recent acute infections or vaccinations reported. On this clone itself: Its antigen is not identified.

V was clipped by 2 bases and J by 6 bases, with 16 bases between them. The CDR3 covers 15 residues. Germline V gives CDR1 MDHEN, CDR2 SYDVKM. The material sequenced was memory CD8+ T cells sorted from blood. Documented subset: CD45RO+ cells pooled with CCR7-negative TemRA cells. The chain carries TRBV28 and TRBJ2-5; TRBD1 or TRBD2 may be the D gene (5 bases each). This clonotype originated in a man under 40 in good health. For the CDR3, the DNA is TGTGCCAGCAGTTTAAGGGCTAGAGGGGAAAAGACCCAGTACTTC. Translating it yields CASSLRARGEKTQYF.